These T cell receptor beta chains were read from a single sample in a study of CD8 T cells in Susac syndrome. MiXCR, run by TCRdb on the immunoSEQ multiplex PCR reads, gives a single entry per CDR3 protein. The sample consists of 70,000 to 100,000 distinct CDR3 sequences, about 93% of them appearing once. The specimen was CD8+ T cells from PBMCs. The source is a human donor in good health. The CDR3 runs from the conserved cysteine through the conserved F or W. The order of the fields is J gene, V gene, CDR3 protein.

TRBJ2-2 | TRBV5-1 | CASSLDLAGENTGELFF
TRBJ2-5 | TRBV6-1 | CASSESSGGVETQYF
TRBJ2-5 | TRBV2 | CASSENGREETQYF
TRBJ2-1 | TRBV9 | CASSLRLAGGHDEQFF
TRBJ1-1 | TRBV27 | CASRDRGRKDEAFF
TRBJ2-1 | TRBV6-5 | CASSYSGPYNEQFF
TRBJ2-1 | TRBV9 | CASSGLEGDYNEQFF
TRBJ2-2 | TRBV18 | CASSLTGDTGELFF
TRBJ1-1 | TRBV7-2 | CASRTAVFTEAFF
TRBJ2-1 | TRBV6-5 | CASSWDYRGYEQFF
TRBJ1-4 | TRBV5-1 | CASSLAQGLAGEKLFF
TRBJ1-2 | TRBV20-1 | CSARPPGTGYYGYTF
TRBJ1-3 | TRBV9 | CASSVGTANSGNTIYF
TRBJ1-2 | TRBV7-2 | CASSLSGRSNYGYTF
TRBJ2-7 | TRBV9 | CASSFTDSGYEQYF
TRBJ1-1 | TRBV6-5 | CASSYSMEMNTEAFF
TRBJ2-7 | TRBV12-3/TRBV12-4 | CASSPGGVPYF
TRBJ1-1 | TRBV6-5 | CASSYSDPRYTEAFF
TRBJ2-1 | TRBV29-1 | CSVEGELNHSYNEQFF
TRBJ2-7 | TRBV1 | CTSSQDSDRSSYEQYF
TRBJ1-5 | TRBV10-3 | CAISDPDQPQHF
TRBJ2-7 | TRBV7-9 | CASSPEESYEQYF
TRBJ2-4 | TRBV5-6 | CASSQQGAKNIQYF